The present T cell receptor beta chain was sequenced within a study of cytomegalovirus exposure and HLA in healthy donors (dated 2017 in TCRdb). Looking at the study overall: An earlier analysis of roughly 610 of the donors reported about 260 Gb of sequence data and roughly 120 million unique TCR beta sequences obtained from around 170 million T cells. An early release covering just under 650 HLA-typed donors comprised 250 to 350 gigabases of sequencing data and 65 million to 100 million unique TCR sequences. Of the 350 to 450 genotyped donors, over 65% fell in the genetic ancestry cluster associated with self-reported Caucasian donors. The study was designed to test whether signatures of past pathogen exposure could be identified by cataloging public T cell receptors. The T cell repertoires of around 670 subjects were profiled by immunosequencing and related to cytomegalovirus serostatus. In addition to the first cohort of hundreds of subjects, a separate validation cohort of approximately 120 different subjects was used. To predict cytomegalovirus infection status, the study brought together high-throughput TCR immunosequencing, statistical association of individual TCRs with disease status, and machine learning. A later analysis re-examined previously published TCR beta repertoires from over 500 donors and added high-resolution HLA genotyping to investigate patterns of TCR occurrence. Rather than using new phenotypic data, the later analysis identified candidate immune exposures from TCR beta sequences and from how often those sequences occurred across donors. An earlier analysis of 450 to 750 of the donors used high-throughput TCR beta sequencing to judge whether each TCR beta V gene segment behaved as functional or pseudogenic. Donor age, sex, ethnicity and CMV serostatus were compiled alongside the repertoire data. Genome-wide SNP genotypes for about 65% of the roughly 700 donors were used in a later genetic analysis, which treated that subset as a discovery cohort. All discovery cohort repertoires had been generated on a single sequencing platform. HLA typing included class I and class II loci at four-digit resolution. The number of donors typed differed by locus, with 629-630 for A, B, C, DRB1 and DQB1, roughly 520 for DQA1, some 570 for DPA1, and around 450 for DPB1. Because of strong linkage in the cohort, roughly five DR-DQ haplotypes were treated as single units for association and clustering. Among some 400 genotyped donors of the cohort, an average of approximately 220,000 unique TCR beta nucleotide sequences was sequenced per donor, of which roughly 17% were non-productive. Here is what the overall study found, with its caveats: Most TCR sequences were observed very rarely across donors, whereas some public TCRs were present in many individuals. In a later genetic analysis, a missense DCLRE1C variant was associated with V-gene and J-gene trimming of TCR beta chains, and the association was replicated in an independent cohort. Because HLA typing was missing for some donors at each locus, association tests included only the typed subset. The presence/absence analyses assumed that sequencing depth was roughly uniform across donors, and that assumption may not be true. Most CMV-associated TCR beta chains appeared to be HLA-restricted in a later analysis, and the HLA associations seemed to be driven largely by CMV exposure. Correlated functional status among segregating V segments might be attributable to linkage disequilibrium, but an unknown experimental factor could not be ruled out. Immune exposure information for the cohort was limited to CMV serostatus. A later analysis associated about 17,000 TCR beta sequences with specific HLA alleles at a false discovery rate of 0.05. In a later analysis, HLA-associated TCR beta chains were found to be more clonally expanded and to have lower generation probabilities than equally common non-associated chains. In an earlier analysis of some 540 of the donors, most TCR beta V segments appeared in productive rearrangements about 90% or about 30% of the time, broadly matching IMGT annotations. Assigning TCR associations to individual alleles was difficult when HLA alleles, especially DR and DQ, strongly co-occurred. The authors suggested that the approach could potentially be generalized to other disease states and immunological phenotypes. According to a later analysis, TCR association rates differed among HLA loci, with DRB1 alleles showing the most associated TCRs and HLA-C alleles showing the fewest. Because counts were too low, roughly 16 rarely observed V segments, including chromosome 9 orphons, were left out of the earlier analysis of a few hundred of the donors. The 87-base-pair reads could not distinguish some IMGT-functional V segments, including TRBV6-2 and TRBV6-3, so those segments were excluded. A total of 150 or so TCR beta chains were listed by the study as associated with cytomegalovirus. A further reported finding was that TCR beta sequences accurately predicted the HLA-A and HLA-B alleles for most subjects in the first cohort. This cohort had only TCR beta chains sequenced, and the lack of alpha or paired-chain data limited which features could be detected. Several of the top co-occurrence clusters appeared to be linked to parvovirus B19, influenza, CMV and Epstein-Barr virus, according to a later analysis. The classifier was reported to diagnose cytomegalovirus status with high specificity and sensitivity in both the original cohort and the validation cohort. Compared with the approximately 720-donor mean, donors in an Asian-associated ancestry cluster had fewer N-insertions in productive TCRs, according to a later genetic analysis. In vitro tests confirmed that a few of the cytomegalovirus-associated TCR beta chains recognize cytomegalovirus antigens. A cluster of highly shared sequence variants was judged likely to be a technical artifact of the sequencing pipeline.

The germline V gene yields MGHDK for CDR1 and SYGVNS for CDR2. Reading from cysteine to phenylalanine, the CDR3 counts 13 amino acids. The kept DNA is CDR3 alone, 39 bases in frame from the first base. After removal of 8 bases from V and 4 bases from J, the junction retains 3 bases not matched to a gene. Library preparation used the immunoSEQ multiplex PCR assay. For the multiplex PCR, a mixture combining 60 forward primers for TCR Vbeta segments and 13 reverse primers for TCR Jbeta segments was used. A multiplex PCR assay on genomic DNA amplified the CDR3 region of rearranged TCR beta genes. The amplified TCR beta libraries were sequenced on the Illumina HiSeq System as 87-base-pair reads. In the original analysis: A later analysis counted about 80 million unique TCR beta chains across the 500 to 850 repertoires, and some 11 million of these chains were shared by at least two donors. A nearest-neighbor algorithm error-corrected the raw reads and collapsed the reads into unique sequences, merging closely related sequences to remove PCR and sequencing errors. Alignment of CDR3 sequences to IMGT reference sequences was used to assign V, D and J gene segments. Each retained sequence needed at least a six-nucleotide match to both a V gene segment and a J gene segment. A rearrangement counted as productive if the CDR3 had no stop codons and remained in frame with V and J, and every other rearrangement counted as non-productive. CDR3 was defined by IMGT convention, running from the second conserved V-encoded cysteine to the conserved J-encoded phenylalanine. The earlier analysis of about 500 of the donors excluded sequences that lacked an unambiguous match to a single V gene segment. An earlier analysis of 550 to 650 of the donors classified V segments as functional when productive rearrangements were above 56.7% and as segregating when the standard deviation between donors was above 5%. A statistical classification framework was built to diagnose cytomegalovirus status from the catalog of TCR beta chain sequences. In a later analysis, V and J genes were assigned by comparing TCR nucleotide sequences against IMGT/GENE-DB human TR gene sequences. The TCRdist pipeline was used in a later analysis to assign CDR3 sequences and most-parsimonious VDJ recombination scenarios. In a later analysis, each TCR beta chain was defined by its CDR3 amino acid sequence together with its V-gene family, and reads without a unique V-gene family were excluded. In a later analysis, 450 to 600 highly shared, low-generation-probability nucleotide sequences were removed to address suspected cross-contamination and a sequencing artifact. For each public chain, a later analysis derived a clonal expansion index from normalized ranks of inferred template counts within each repertoire. In a later analysis, generation probabilities were computed using a VDJ recombination model fitted to out-of-frame rearrangements, and the results were checked against IGoR. Hypergeometric tests were used in a later analysis to score TCR-TCR, TCR-HLA and TCR-CMV co-occurrence, with a repertoire-size bias correction applied to the TCR pairs. To estimate false discovery rates, a later analysis permuted the HLA or CMV assignments 20 times. A later analysis grouped co-occurring TCRs with DBSCAN, adding TCRdist sequence similarity when clustering within HLA-allele-positive subsets. Repertoires with fewer than 30,000 or more than 120,000 public chains were left out of co-occurrence clustering, as were a handful of repertoires with anomalous nucleotide sharing. TCRdb holds this immuneACCESS table with in-frame rearrangements only. Some clones are missing; in checked studies, unresolved V genes explain under half, and the rest has no known cause. V, J and clone size reflect that table, while D and trimming were determined from the DNA. Recorded for this sample are approximately 200,000 clones; 82% of them occurred a single time. About 0.092% of the sample lies in the top ten.

In total, roughly 710 healthy bone marrow donors made up the cohort. At the time of sampling, every cohort member was nominally healthy, though immune exposures that went unrecorded were likely present. The donor tested CMV seronegative and was one of the 352 seronegative cohort members. A peripheral blood sample was provided by each donor, and peripheral blood mononuclear cells were used for TCR beta sequencing. The Qiagen DNeasy Blood Extraction Kit was used to extract genomic DNA from the blood cell samples. Details on this clone: Its cognate antigen has yet to be identified. One base away there is no much larger clone; base qualities are not given.

Material: PBMCs. This clonotype was obtained from a boy aged 2 to 10 in good health and CMV-seronegative. The chain was built from TRBV25-1 and TRBJ2-1, with 9 junctional bases fitting TRBD1. DNA sequence: TGTGCCAGCTGCGGGACAGGGTACAATGAGCAGTTCTTC. Its translation is CASCGTGYNEQFF. With the rest looked up from the reference TRBV25-1 and TRBJ2-1 genes rather than sequenced, the full variable domain is EADIYQTPRYLVIGTGKKITLECSQTMGHDKMYWYQQDPGMELHLIHYSYGVNSTEKGDLSSESTVSRIRTEHFPLTLESARPSHTSQYLCASCGTGYNEQFFGPGTRLTVL.